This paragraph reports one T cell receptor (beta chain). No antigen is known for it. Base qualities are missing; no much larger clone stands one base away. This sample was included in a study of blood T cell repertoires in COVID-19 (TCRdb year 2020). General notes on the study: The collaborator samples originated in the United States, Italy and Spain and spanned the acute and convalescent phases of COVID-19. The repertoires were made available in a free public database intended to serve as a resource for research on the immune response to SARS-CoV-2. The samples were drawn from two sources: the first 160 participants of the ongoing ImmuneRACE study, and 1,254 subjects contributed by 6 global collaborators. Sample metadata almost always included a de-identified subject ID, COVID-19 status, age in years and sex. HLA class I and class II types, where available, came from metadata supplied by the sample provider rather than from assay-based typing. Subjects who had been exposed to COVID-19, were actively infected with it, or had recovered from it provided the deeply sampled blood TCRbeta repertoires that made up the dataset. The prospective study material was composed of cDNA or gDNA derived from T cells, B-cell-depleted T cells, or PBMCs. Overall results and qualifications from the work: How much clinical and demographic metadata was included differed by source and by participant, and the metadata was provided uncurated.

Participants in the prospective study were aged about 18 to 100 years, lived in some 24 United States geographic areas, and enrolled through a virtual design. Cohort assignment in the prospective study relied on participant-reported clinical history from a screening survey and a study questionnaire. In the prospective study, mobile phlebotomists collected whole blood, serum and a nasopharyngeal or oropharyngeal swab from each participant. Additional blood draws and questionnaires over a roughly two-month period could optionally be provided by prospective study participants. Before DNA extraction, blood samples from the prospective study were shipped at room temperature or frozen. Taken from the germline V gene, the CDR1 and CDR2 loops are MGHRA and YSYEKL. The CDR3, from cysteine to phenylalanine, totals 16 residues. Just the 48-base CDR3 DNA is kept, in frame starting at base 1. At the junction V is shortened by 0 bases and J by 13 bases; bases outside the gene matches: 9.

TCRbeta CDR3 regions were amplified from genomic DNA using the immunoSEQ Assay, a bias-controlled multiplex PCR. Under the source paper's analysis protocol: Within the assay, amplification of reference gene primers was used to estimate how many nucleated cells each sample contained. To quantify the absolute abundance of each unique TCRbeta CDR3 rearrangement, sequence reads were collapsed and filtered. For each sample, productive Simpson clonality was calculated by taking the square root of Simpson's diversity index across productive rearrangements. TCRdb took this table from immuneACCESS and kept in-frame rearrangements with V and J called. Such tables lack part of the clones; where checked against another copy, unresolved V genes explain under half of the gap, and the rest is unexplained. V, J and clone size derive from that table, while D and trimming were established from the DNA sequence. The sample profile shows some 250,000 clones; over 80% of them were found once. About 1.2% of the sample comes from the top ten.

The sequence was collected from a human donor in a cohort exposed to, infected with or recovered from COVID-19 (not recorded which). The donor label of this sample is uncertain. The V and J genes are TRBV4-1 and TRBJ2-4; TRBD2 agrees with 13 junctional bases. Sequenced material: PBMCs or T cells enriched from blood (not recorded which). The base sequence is TGCGCCAGCAGCCAAGAGCGACTAGCGGGGGGCGGACCGCAGTACTTC. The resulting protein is CASSQERLAGGGPQYF.